This T cell receptor (beta chain) was identified during a study of blood T cells in healthy people across ages. Through a sample-barcoded 5' primer and a J-beta primer mix, a second PCR was run for 7 to 11 cycles. TCRdb redid the calling of the 5' RACE reads with MiXCR, one entry per CDR3 protein. The sample lists under 800,000 distinct CDR3 sequences, roughly two fifths seen once, with around 20% in the top ten. The CDR3 has 12 amino acids. Germline CDR1 and CDR2: MNHEY and SVGAGI. Trimming removed 6 bases from V and 5 bases from J, with 10 bases in between. The specimen sequenced was blood. V and J are TRBV6-5 and TRBJ1-1; D unresolved. This clonotype was sampled from a woman aged 55 to 70 in good health. The CDR3 reads CASRGGWTEAFF. CDR3 bases: TGTGCCAGCAGGGGCGGATGGACTGAAGCTTTCTTT.